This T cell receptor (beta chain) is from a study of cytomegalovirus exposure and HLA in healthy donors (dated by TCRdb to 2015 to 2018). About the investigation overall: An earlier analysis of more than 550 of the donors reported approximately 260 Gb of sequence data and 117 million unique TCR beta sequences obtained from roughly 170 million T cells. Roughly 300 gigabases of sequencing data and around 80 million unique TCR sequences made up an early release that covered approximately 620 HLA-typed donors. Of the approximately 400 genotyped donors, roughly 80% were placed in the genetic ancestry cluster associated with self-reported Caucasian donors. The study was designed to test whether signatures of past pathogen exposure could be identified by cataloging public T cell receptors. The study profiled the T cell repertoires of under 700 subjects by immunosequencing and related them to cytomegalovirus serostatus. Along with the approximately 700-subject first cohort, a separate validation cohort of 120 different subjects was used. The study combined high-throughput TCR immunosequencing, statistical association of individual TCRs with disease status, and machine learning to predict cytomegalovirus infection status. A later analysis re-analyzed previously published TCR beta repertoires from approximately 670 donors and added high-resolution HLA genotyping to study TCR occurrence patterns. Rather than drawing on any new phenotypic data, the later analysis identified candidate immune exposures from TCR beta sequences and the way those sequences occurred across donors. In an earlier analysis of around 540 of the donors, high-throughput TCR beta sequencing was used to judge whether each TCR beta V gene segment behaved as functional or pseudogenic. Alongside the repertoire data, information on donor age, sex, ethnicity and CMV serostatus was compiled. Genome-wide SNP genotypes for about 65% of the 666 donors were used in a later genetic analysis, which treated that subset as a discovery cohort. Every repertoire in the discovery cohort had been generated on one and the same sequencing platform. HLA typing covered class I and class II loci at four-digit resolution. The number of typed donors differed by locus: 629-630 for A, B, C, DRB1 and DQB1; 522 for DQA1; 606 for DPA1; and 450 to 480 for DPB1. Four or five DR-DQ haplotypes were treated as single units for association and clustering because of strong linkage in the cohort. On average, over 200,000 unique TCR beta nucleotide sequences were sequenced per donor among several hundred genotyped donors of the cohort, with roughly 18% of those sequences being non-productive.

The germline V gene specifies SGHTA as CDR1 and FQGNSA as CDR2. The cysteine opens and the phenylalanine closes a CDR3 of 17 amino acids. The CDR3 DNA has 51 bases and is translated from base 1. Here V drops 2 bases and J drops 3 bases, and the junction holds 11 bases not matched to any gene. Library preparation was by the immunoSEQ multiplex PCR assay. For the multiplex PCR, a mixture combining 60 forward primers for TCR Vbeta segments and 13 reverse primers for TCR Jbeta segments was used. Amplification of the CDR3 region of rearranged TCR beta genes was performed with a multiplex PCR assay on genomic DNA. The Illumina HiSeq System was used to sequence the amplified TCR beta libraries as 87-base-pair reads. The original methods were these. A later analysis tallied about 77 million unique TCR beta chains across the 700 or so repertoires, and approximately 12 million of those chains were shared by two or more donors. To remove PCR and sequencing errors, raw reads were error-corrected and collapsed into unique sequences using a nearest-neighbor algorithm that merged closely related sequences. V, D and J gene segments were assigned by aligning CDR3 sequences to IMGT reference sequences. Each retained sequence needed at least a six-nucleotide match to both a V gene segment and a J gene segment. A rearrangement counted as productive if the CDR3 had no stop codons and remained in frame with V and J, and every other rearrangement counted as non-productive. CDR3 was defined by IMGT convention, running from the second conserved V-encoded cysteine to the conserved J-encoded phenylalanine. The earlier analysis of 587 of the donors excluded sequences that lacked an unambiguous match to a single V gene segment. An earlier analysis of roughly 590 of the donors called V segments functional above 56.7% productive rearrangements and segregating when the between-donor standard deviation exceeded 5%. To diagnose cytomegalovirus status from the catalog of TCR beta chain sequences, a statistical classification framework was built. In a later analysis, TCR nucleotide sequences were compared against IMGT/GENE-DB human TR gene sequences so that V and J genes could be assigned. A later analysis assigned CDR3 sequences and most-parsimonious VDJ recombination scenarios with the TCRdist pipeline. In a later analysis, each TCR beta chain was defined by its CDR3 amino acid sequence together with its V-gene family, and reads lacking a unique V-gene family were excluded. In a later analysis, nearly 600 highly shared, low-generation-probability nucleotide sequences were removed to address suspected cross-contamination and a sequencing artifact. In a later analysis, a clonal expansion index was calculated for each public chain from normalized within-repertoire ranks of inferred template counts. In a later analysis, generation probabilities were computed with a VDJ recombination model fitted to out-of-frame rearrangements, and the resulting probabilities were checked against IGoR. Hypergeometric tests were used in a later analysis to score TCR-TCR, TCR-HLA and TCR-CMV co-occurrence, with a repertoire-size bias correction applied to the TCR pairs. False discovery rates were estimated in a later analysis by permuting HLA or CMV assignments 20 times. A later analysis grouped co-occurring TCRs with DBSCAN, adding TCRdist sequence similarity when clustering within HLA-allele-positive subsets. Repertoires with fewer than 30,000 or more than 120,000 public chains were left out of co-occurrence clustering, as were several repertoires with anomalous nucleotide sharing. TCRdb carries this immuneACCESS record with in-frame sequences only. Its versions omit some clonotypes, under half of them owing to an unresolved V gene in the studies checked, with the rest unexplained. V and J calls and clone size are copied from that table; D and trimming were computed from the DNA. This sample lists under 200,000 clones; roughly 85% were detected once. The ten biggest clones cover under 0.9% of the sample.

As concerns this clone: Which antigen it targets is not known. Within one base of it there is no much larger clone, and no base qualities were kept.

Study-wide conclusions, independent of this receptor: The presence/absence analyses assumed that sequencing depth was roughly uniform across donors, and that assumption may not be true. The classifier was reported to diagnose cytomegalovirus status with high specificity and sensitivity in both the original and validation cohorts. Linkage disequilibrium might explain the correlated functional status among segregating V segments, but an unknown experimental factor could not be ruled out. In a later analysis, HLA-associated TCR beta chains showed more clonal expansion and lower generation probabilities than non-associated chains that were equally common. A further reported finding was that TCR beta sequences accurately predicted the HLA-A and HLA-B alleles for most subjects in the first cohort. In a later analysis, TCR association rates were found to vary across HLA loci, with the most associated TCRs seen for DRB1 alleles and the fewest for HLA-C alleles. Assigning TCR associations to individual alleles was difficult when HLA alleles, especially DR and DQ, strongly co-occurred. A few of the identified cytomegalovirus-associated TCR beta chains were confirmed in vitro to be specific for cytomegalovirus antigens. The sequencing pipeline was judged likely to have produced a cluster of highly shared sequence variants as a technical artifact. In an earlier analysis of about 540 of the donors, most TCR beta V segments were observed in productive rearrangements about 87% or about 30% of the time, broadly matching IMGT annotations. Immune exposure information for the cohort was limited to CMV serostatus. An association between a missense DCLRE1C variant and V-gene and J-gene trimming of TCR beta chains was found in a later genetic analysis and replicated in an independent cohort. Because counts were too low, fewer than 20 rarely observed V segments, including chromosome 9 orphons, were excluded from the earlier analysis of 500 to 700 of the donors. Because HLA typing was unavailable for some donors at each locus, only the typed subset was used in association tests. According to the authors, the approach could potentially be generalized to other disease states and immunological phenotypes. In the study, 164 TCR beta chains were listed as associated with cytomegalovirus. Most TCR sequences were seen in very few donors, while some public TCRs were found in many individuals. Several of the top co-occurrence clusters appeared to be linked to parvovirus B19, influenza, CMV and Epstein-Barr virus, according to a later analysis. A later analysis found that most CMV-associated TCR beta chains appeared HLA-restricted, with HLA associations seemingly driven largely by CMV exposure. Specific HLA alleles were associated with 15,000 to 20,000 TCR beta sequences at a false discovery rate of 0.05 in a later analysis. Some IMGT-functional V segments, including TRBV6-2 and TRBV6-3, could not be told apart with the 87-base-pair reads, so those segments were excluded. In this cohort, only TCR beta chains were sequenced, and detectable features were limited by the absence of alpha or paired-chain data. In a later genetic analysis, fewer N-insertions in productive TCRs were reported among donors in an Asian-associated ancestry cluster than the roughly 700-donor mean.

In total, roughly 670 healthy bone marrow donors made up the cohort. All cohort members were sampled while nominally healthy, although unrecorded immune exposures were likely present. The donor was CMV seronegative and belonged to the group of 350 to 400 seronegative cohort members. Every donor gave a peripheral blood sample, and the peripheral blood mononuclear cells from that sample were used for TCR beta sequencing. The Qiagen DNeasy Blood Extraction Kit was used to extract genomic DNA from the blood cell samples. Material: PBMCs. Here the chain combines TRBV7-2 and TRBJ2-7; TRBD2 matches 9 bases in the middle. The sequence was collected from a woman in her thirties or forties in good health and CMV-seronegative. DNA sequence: TGTGCCAGCAGCTTACCCCAACTAGCGGGCATCCGCTACGAGCAGTACTTC. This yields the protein CASSLPQLAGIRYEQYF.